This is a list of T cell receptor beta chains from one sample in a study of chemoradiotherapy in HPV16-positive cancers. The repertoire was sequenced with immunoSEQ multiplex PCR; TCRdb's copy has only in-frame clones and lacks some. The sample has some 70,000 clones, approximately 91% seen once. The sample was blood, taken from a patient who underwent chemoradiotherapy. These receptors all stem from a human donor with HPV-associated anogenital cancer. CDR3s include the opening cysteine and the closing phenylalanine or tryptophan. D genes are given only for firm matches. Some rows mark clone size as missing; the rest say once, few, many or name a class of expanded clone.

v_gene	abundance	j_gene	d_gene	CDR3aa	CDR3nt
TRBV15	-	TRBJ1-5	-	CATSSRDSNQPQHF	TGTGCCACCAGCAGCAGGGACTCAAATCAGCCCCAGCATTTT
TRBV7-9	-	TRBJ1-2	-	CASSWDNYGYTF	TGTGCCAGCAGCTGGGACAACTATGGCTACACCTTC
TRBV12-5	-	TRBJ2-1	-	CASGLVISGHNEQFF	TGTGCTAGTGGTTTGGTAATTAGCGGACACAATGAGCAGTTCTTC
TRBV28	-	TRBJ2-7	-	CASSLTQGSHEQYF	TGTGCCAGCAGTCTAACACAGGGCTCCCACGAGCAGTACTTC
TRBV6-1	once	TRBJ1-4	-	CASTGTNYNEKLFF	TGTGCCAGCACTGGGACAAACTATAATGAAAAACTGTTTTTT
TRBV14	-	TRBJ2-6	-	CASSLFPHSGANVLTF	TGTGCCAGCAGCCTCTTCCCTCATTCTGGGGCCAACGTCCTGACTTTC
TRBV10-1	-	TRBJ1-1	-	CASTRDQVDTEAFF	TGCGCCAGCACCAGGGACCAGGTGGACACTGAAGCTTTCTTT
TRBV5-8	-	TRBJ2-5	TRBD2	CASSLWLAGVLETQYF	TGTGCCAGCAGCTTATGGCTAGCGGGAGTTTTGGAGACCCAGTACTTC
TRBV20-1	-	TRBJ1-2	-	CSVVRDYGYTF	TGCAGTGTGGTGAGGGACTATGGCTACACCTTC
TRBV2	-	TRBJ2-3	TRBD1	CASTADRGATQYF	TGTGCCAGCACCGCGGACAGGGGAGCTACGCAGTATTTT
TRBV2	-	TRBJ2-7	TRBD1	CASSERWTGLYEQYF	TGTGCCAGCAGTGAAAGATGGACAGGGCTCTACGAGCAGTACTTC
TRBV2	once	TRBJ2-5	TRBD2	CASRLLAGDAETQYF	TGTGCCAGCAGGTTACTAGCGGGAGATGCCGAGACCCAGTACTTC
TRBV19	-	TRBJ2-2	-	CASSEYTGELFF	TGTGCCAGTAGTGAATACACCGGGGAGCTGTTTTTT
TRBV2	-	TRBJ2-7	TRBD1	CASSRDRSYEQYF	TGTGCCAGCAGCCGGGACAGGTCCTACGAGCAGTACTTC
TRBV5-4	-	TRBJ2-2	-	CASSFGPGELFF	TGTGCCAGCAGCTTTGGTCCCGGGGAGCTGTTTTTT
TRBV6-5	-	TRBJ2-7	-	CASSYSGREYEQYF	TGTGCCAGCAGTTACTCGGGCAGGGAGTACGAGCAGTACTTC
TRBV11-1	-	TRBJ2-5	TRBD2	CASSAGLVQETQYF	TGTGCCAGCAGCGCTGGACTAGTACAAGAGACCCAGTACTTC